The 20 T cell receptor beta chains presented below share a single source sample, sequenced in a study of blood T cell repertoires in COVID-19. The table came from immunoSEQ multiplex PCR; TCRdb's copy has only in-frame clones and leaves some out. This sample has over 350,000 clones, with 85% to 90% found just once. The source material was PBMCs or T cells enriched from blood (not recorded which). The origin of the receptors is a woman aged 50 to 65 who had recovered from COVID-19.

This sequence joins TRBV11-2 and TRBJ2-7; TRBD2 agrees at 10 bases. V trimming: 1 base; J trimming: 6 bases; junction bases outside the gene matches: 9. The CDR3 covers 16 residues. Germline V lookup: CDR1 SGHAT, CDR2 FQNNGV. The CDR3 nucleotides read TGTGCCAGCAGCTTAGGTCGAGCGGGGGGGCCCAGCGAGCAGTACTTC. Translation: CASSLGRAGGPSEQYF.

J is TRBJ1-4 and V is TRBV5-3, with TRBD1 identical over 7 bases. TRBV5-3 is an open reading frame, and its role is uncertain. The J segment lost 5 bases and the V segment lost 2 bases, leaving 9 bases of the junction unmatched. The CDR3 is 16 amino acids. CDR3 DNA: TGTGCCAGAAGCTTAACCGACAGGGATCCGAATGAAAAACTGTTTTTT. This translates into CARSLTDRDPNEKLFF.

This clone was seen a handful of times. This chain connects TRBV27 to TRBJ2-7; TRBD1 agrees at 8 bases. The CDR3 consists of 14 residues. Germline V gene sequence: CDR1 MNHEY, CDR2 SMNVEV (reference sequence). Germline trimming cut 3 bases from V and 3 bases from J; bases unmatched to any gene: 4. This CDR3 reads CASSFQGAVYEQYF. The CDR3 DNA reads TGTGCCAGCAGTTTTCAGGGGGCTGTCTACGAGCAGTACTTC.

The J gene is TRBJ2-7, the V gene TRBV2, with D perhaps TRBD2 (5 bases). This CDR3 is built from 13 residues. Germline V gene lookup returns CDR1 SNHLY and CDR2 FYNNEI. V dropped 5 bases and J dropped 3 bases, with 11 bases sitting between them. CDR3 sequence: CASSPFGVYEQYF. The CDR3 DNA follows: TGTGCCAGCAGTCCCTTCGGGGTCTACGAGCAGTACTTC.

For the CDR3, the DNA is TGTGCCAGCAGAATTCCGGGTTCCTATTCCTATGGCTACACCTTC. This translates into CASRIPGSYSYGYTF. The rearrangement links TRBV2 to TRBJ1-2; D is uncertain. The CDR3 spans 15 residues. The V gene lost 6 bases and the J gene lost 4 bases, with 18 bases spanning the gap. The germline V gene has CDR1 SNHLY and CDR2 FYNNEI.

V gene TRBV7-9 combines with J gene TRBJ1-1; 7 bases align to TRBD1. There are 13 residues in the CDR3. Germline lookup yields CDR1 SEHNR and CDR2 FQNEAQ (reference sequence). V lost 5 bases to trimming and J lost 8 bases; unmatched junction nucleotides: 8. CDR3 bases: TGTGCCAGCAGCCGGGTAGGGGGCGCAGAAGCTTTCTTT. This encodes CASSRVGGAEAFF. Supplemented by reference TRBV7-9 and TRBJ1-1, the full variable domain reads DTGVSQNPRHKITKRGQNVTFRCDPISEHNRLYWYRQTLGQGPEFLTYFQNEAQLEKSRLLSDRFSAERPKGSFSTLEIQRTEQGDSAMYLCASSRVGGAEAFFGQGTRLTVV.

J is TRBJ2-1 and V is TRBV10-1; 10 nucleotides line up with TRBD2. Germline V CDR1 and CDR2: WNHNN, SYGVQD (reference sequence). With V trimmed by 2 bases and J by 6 bases, 10 bases remained unmatched. The CDR3 extends over 17 amino acids. CDR3 residues: CASSEGDLAGEGNEQFF. As DNA, the CDR3 is TGCGCCAGCAGTGAGGGGGATCTAGCGGGGGAGGGCAATGAGCAGTTCTTC.

The chain couples TRBV11-2 to TRBJ1-2; D is ambiguous. Germline V gives CDR1 SGHAT, CDR2 FQNNGV. V dropped 1 base and J dropped 3 bases, with 15 bases sitting between them. The CDR3 runs to 16 residues. The CDR3 DNA follows: TGTGCCAGCAGCTTAGGTTTTCGGGTTTTGGACTATGGCTACACCTTC. Residues: CASSLGFRVLDYGYTF.

The chain joins TRBV19 to TRBJ1-5; tentative D call: TRBD1 (6 bases). The V gene lost 6 bases and the J gene lost 0 bases, with 24 bases spanning the gap. The CDR3 consists of 19 residues. The germline V gene has CDR1 LNHDA and CDR2 SQIVND (reference sequence). CDR3 protein: CASRPADDRGGYSNQPQHF. DNA of the CDR3: TGTGCCAGTAGACCGGCGGATGACCGAGGGGGATATAGCAATCAGCCCCAGCATTTT.

The chain joins TRBV4-2 to TRBJ1-4, with D possibly matching TRBD1 (6 bases). Germline CDR1 and CDR2: LGHNA and YNFKEQ. Trimming took 1 base from V and 13 from J, leaving 22 bases between them. There are 16 residues in the CDR3. The CDR3 loop is CASSQGLGSEGVGLFF. The CDR3 DNA sequence: TGTGCCAGCAGCCAAGGGTTGGGGTCCGAGGGGGTTGGACTGTTTTTT.

This clone was recorded only once. The rearrangement links TRBV11-2 to TRBJ1-4; D is possibly TRBD1 (6 bases). The CDR3 extends over 14 amino acids. CDR1 and CDR2 from the germline V gene are SGHAT and FQNNGV. V shed 1 base and J shed 4 bases, with 7 bases lying between them. For the CDR3, the DNA is TGTGCCAGCAGCTTAGGGACAGTTAATGAAAAACTGTTTTTT. Translating it yields CASSLGTVNEKLFF.

This sequence joins TRBV18 and TRBJ2-7; 8 bases align to TRBD1. This CDR3 has 14 residues. V dropped 3 bases and J dropped 3; count of bases not matched to a gene: 4. Germline CDR1 is KGHSH and CDR2 is LQKENI. CDR3 amino acids: CASSPGQGDYEQYF. DNA for the CDR3: TGTGCCAGCTCACCCGGACAGGGAGACTACGAGCAGTACTTC.

The chain recombines TRBV2 with TRBJ1-5, with D maybe TRBD1 (6 bases). V dropped 0 bases and J dropped 11 bases, with 17 bases sitting between them. Germline V CDR1 and CDR2: SNHLY, FYNNEI. This CDR3 is built from 15 residues. The CDR3 here is CASSEAPVGGLSQHF. The CDR3, as DNA: TGTGCCAGCAGTGAAGCCCCGGTAGGGGGTCTATCCCAGCATTTT.

The V call is TRBV4-2, the J call TRBJ2-1, with TRBD2 matching over 9 bases. This CDR3 contains 17 residues. J lost 5 bases, V lost 0 bases, and 8 bases had no gene match. The V gene's germline CDR1 is LGHNA and CDR2 YNFKEQ. This CDR3 reads CASSQDLASGVNNEQFF. The CDR3 nucleotides read TGTGCCAGCAGCCAAGATCTTGCTAGCGGGGTTAACAATGAGCAGTTCTTC.

The chain combines TRBV5-6 with TRBJ2-2; D possibly corresponds to TRBD2 (6 bases). Trimming stripped 3 bases from V and 2 bases from J, with 8 bases between. The CDR3 is 14 amino acids. Germline-derived CDR1 and CDR2 are SGHDT and YYEEEE. DNA for the CDR3: TGTGCCAGCAGCTCGGGACTTAACACCGGGGAGCTGTTTTTT. This gives the protein CASSSGLNTGELFF.

The chain carries TRBV7-3 and TRBJ1-1; a possible D gene is TRBD1 (5 bases). V was clipped by 4 bases and J by 4 bases, with 10 bases between them. Germline CDR1 SGHTA, CDR2 FQGTGA. The CDR3 length is 13 residues. The CDR3 region is CASSWAGGTEAFF. The CDR3 bases are TGTGCCAGCAGCTGGGCCGGGGGCACTGAAGCTTTCTTT.

The chain recombines TRBV5-5 with TRBJ1-1; D might be TRBD1 (5 bases). Germline CDR1 reads SGHKS; CDR2 reads YYEKEE (reference sequence). V was pared by 4 bases and J by 4 bases, with 11 bases between. The length of the CDR3 is 13 residues. The CDR3 is CASSQTAGTEAFF. As DNA, the CDR3 is TGTGCCAGCAGCCAGACAGCCGGCACTGAAGCTTTCTTT.

J is TRBJ2-7 and V is TRBV5-5; TRBD1 agrees at 10 bases. V was pared by 0 bases and J by 3 bases, with 3 bases of the junction left unmatched. The CDR3 has 15 residues. Germline V gene sequence: CDR1 SGHKS, CDR2 YYEKEE (reference sequence). The CDR3 reads CASSLEGTGVYEQYF. The CDR3 DNA is TGTGCCAGCAGCTTGGAGGGGACAGGGGTCTACGAGCAGTACTTC.

This clone has just one count. V is TRBV5-1 and J is TRBJ1-2, with TRBD1 matching over 8 bases. This CDR3 has 15 amino acids. V lost 3 bases and J lost 2; bases outside the gene matches: 6. The germline V gene has CDR1 SGHRS and CDR2 YFSETQ. CDR3 DNA sequence: TGCGCCAGCAGCTCCCTTGGGACAGGCAACTATGGCTACACCTTC. The encoded protein is CASSSLGTGNYGYTF.

The chain employs TRBV10-3 and TRBJ1-1; D gene ambiguous. The germline V gene encodes CDR1 ENHRY and CDR2 SYGVKD. The CDR3 consists of 15 residues. Trimming removed 6 bases from V and 5 bases from J, with 19 bases in between. The CDR3: CAIRDLGRADTEAFF. The CDR3 bases are TGTGCCATCAGGGACTTGGGGAGGGCGGATACTGAAGCTTTCTTT.